These 20 T cell receptor beta chains were sequenced from one sample in a study of blood T cell repertoires in COVID-19. TCRdb's table, derived via immunoSEQ multiplex PCR, lists solely in-frame clones and lacks some. Of about half a million clones listed, 88% were seen once; the top ten hold more than 7.5%. Sample: PBMCs or T cells enriched from blood (not recorded which). The receptors here all came from a woman aged 55-69 years who had recovered from COVID-19.

The CDR3 reads CASSHSQNEKLFF. The DNA of the CDR3 is TGCGCCAGCAGCCATTCCCAGAATGAAAAACTGTTTTTT. This chain connects TRBV4-1 to TRBJ1-4; D gene unclear. This CDR3 has 13 amino acids. Germline lookup yields CDR1 MGHRA and CDR2 YSYEKL. V was trimmed by 3 bases and J by 5 bases, leaving 7 bases between them.

The J gene is TRBJ2-4, the V gene TRBV11-2; D perhaps matches TRBD1 (7 bases). CDR1 and CDR2 (germline): SGHAT, FQNNGV. Trimming cost V 2 bases and J 12 bases, with 20 bases left between them. The CDR3 has 15 amino acids. CDR3 nucleotides: TGTGCCAGCAGCTTAAAGCACAGGGGAGAGGGGGGTCAGTACTTC. Protein sequence: CASSLKHRGEGGQYF.

The chain links TRBV6-1 to TRBJ2-1; D not certain. Trimming shortened V by 2 bases and J by 14 bases, and 10 bases separated the two germline ends. CDR1 MNHNS and CDR2 SASEGT come from the germline V gene. CDR3 length equals 11 residues. The CDR3: CASSELRREFF. The CDR3 nucleotides are TGTGCCAGCAGTGAACTGAGGAGAGAGTTCTTC.

This clone has a handful of counts. This chain connects TRBV6-5 to TRBJ1-1, with no clear D. V dropped 6 bases and J dropped 1 base, with 9 bases sitting between them. The CDR3 totals 13 residues. The germline V gene has CDR1 MNHEY and CDR2 SVGAGI. The CDR3 sequence is CASRSMRNTEAFF. DNA for the CDR3: TGTGCCAGCAGGAGTATGAGGAACACTGAAGCTTTCTTT.

The rearrangement uses TRBV4-2 and TRBJ2-4; possible D gene TRBD1, 5 bases. Between the trimmed V and J ends, which lost 3 bases and 0 bases, there was a span of 9 bases. The CDR3 totals 15 residues. Germline lookup yields CDR1 LGHNA and CDR2 YNFKEQ. CDR3 DNA: TGTGCCAGCAGCCAGGACCAGGGAGCCAAAAACATTCAGTACTTC. It is translated as CASSQDQGAKNIQYF.

The rearrangement joins TRBV24-1 to TRBJ2-1; D is perhaps TRBD1 (5 bases). This CDR3 spans 20 amino acids. V lost 8 bases, J lost 0 bases, and 28 bases lay in between. Germline assignment: CDR1 KGHDR and CDR2 SFDVKD. The CDR3 nucleotides read TGTGCCACCACCCTGATGGAAGAGAGTTTTGAGACAGACTCCTACAATGAGCAGTTCTTC. Translating it yields CATTLMEESFETDSYNEQFF.

This rearrangement joins TRBV6-6 to TRBJ1-6, with D possibly TRBD1 on 5 matching bases. From germline, CDR1 is MNHNY and CDR2 SVGAGI (reference sequence). The CDR3 has 16 residues. Trimming removed 2 bases from V and 7 bases from J, with 15 bases in between. The CDR3 sequence is CASSYTVQGWNSPLHF. The CDR3 DNA follows: TGTGCCAGCAGTTACACGGTTCAGGGTTGGAATTCACCCCTCCACTTT.

This clone was seen repeatedly, ten times or more. V gene TRBV30 combines with J gene TRBJ1-4; D is perhaps TRBD1 (5 bases). Trimming took 0 bases from V and 3 from J, leaving 5 bases between them. Germline loops: CDR1 GTSNPN, CDR2 SVGIG (reference sequence). The CDR3 runs 13 residues. CDR3 residues: CAWSVGPNEKLFF. The CDR3 DNA follows: TGTGCCTGGAGTGTGGGGCCTAATGAAAAACTGTTTTTT.

The genes are TRBV5-1 and TRBJ2-3, with D perhaps matching TRBD2 (5 bases). CDR3 length: 14 residues. Trimming took off 3 bases at V and 0 bases at J, with 8 bases between the two ends. CDR1 and CDR2 from the germline V gene are SGHRS and YFSETQ. This CDR3 is CASSSGVSTDTQYF. CDR3 nucleotide sequence: TGCGCCAGCAGCTCCGGGGTCAGCACAGATACGCAGTATTTT.

As to this clone: Other nucleotide sequences from this sample produce the same CDR3. This sequence joins TRBV18 and TRBJ1-5; maybe TRBD1 (6 bases). CDR3 size: 13 residues. Trimming took 3 bases from V and 4 from J, leaving 7 bases between them. From germline, CDR1 is KGHSH and CDR2 LQKENI. The CDR3 protein is CASSPTGNQPQHF. Written as DNA, the CDR3 is TGTGCCAGCTCACCTACAGGGAATCAGCCCCAGCATTTT.

The gene calls are TRBV2 and TRBJ2-5, with 8 bases aligning to TRBD2. CDR1 and CDR2 from the germline V gene are SNHLY and FYNNEI. The CDR3 consists of 14 residues. Trimming took 8 bases from V and 5 from J; bases not matched to a gene: 10. CDR3 DNA sequence: TGTGCCAGCGCCTCTGGGGGCGGGGGGGAGACCCAGTACTTC. This encodes CASASGGGGETQYF.

The V gene is TRBV12-5, the J gene TRBJ2-7; 7 bases line up with TRBD2. This CDR3 region has 13 residues. Germline trimming cut 3 bases from V and 3 bases from J; bases unmatched to any gene: 2. The germline V gene encodes CDR1 LGHNT and CDR2 FRNRAP. This CDR3 is CASGFSGGYEQYV. The CDR3 DNA reads TGTGCTAGTGGTTTTTCGGGGGGCTACGAGCAGTACGTC.

The chain carries TRBV10-3 and TRBJ2-3, with D unclear. Between the trimmed V and J ends, which lost 6 bases and 4 bases, there was a span of 5 bases. The CDR3 totals 11 residues. The germline CDR1 and CDR2 sequences are ENHRY and SYGVKD. The CDR3 DNA is TGTGCCATCAGCCCCGCAGATACGCAGTATTTT. As protein: CAISPADTQYF.

The chain is built from TRBV25-1 and TRBJ2-7; 10 bases match TRBD1. Germline trimming cut 6 bases from V and 5 bases from J; bases unmatched to any gene: 4. The CDR3 consists of 13 residues. CDR1 is MGHDK and CDR2 is SYGVNS in the germline V gene. CDR3 protein: CASSLTGGDEQYF. The CDR3 DNA reads as TGTGCCAGCAGCTTGACAGGGGGCGACGAGCAGTACTTC.

This sequence joins TRBV5-8 and TRBJ2-5, with D perhaps TRBD2 (5 bases). The V gene's germline CDR1 is SGHTS and CDR2 YDEGEE. The CDR3 has 13 residues. V lost 2 bases to trimming and J lost 5 bases, with 10 bases between them. DNA of the CDR3: TGTGCCAGCAGCTTCGGAGGTCGGGAGACCCAGTACTTC. It specifies CASSFGGRETQYF.

This clone was recorded only once. The rearrangement joins TRBV27 to TRBJ1-2; 12 nucleotides agree with TRBD1. Germline V lookup: CDR1 MNHEY, CDR2 SMNVEV (reference sequence). The CDR3 sequence is 17 residues long. The trim removed 6 bases at V and 4 bases at J, leaving 12 bases unmatched. The CDR3 spells CASSYSRDRGRVYGYTF. The CDR3 bases are TGTGCCAGCAGCTACTCCCGGGACAGGGGGCGAGTCTATGGCTACACCTTC.

This clone was observed a few times. The chain combines TRBV19 with TRBJ1-4; 9 nucleotides agree with TRBD1. V lost 5 bases, J lost 5 bases, and 9 bases stayed unmatched. The CDR3 consists of 16 residues. The germline V gene has CDR1 LNHDA and CDR2 SQIVND (reference sequence). The DNA for the CDR3 is TGTGCCAGTAGTTCGCCTGGACAGGGGAGGAATGAAAAACTGTTTTTT. Translated, it gives CASSSPGQGRNEKLFF.

The chain recombines TRBV7-9 with TRBJ2-1, with a possible D match to TRBD2 (6 bases). This CDR3 spans 14 amino acids. Germline values: CDR1 SEHNR, CDR2 FQNEAQ (reference sequence). The V end was cut by 3 bases, the J end by 5 bases, with 11 bases between. The CDR3 protein is CASSFWGEHNEQFF. In nucleotides, the CDR3 is TGTGCCAGCAGCTTCTGGGGGGAGCACAATGAGCAGTTCTTC.

The gene calls are TRBV12-3 or TRBV12-4 and TRBJ2-2; D uncertain. The CDR3 is 13 amino acids. With 7 bases removed from V and 7 bases from J, the gap between germline ends came to 13 bases. CDR3 bases: TGTGCCAGCACCCAGCCCACGGGCGGGGAGCTGTTTTTT. It translates to CASTQPTGGELFF.

CDR3 DNA: TGTGCCAGCAGGGCTAGCGGGGGGGCCGCCCTGGCAGATACGCAGTATTTT. Amino acids: CASRASGGAALADTQYF. The V call is TRBV7-8, the J call TRBJ2-3; the match to TRBD2 covers 12 bases. The V and J ends lost 6 bases and 4 bases, in that order; junction bases with no gene match: 11. Germline CDR1 reads SGHVS; CDR2 reads FQNEAQ. The CDR3 totals 17 residues.